Given below is one T cell receptor beta chain in context. Preparation of the TCRbeta library used unique molecular identifiers. TCRdb re-called the PCR reads through MiXCR, storing one row per CDR3 protein. Among about 610,000 distinct CDR3 sequences listed, roughly 10% were seen once. The CDR3 covers 16 residues. The V end was cut by 3 bases, the J end by 5 bases, with 16 bases between. This specimen comes from a study of T-cell reconstitution after alpha-beta-depleted transplantation in children. The TCR comes from a human donor who donated a stem cell graft to a child with acute myeloid leukemia. The material sequenced was PBMCs from the stem cell graft donor, taken from the stem cell graft. This chain joins TRBV12-3 or TRBV12-4 and TRBJ1-4; the D gene is possibly TRBD1 (6 bases). The CDR3 nucleotides are TGTGCCAGCAGTTTCGGTGGAGGACAGAGCAATGAAAAACTGTTTTTT. This sequence encodes CASSFGGGQSNEKLFF.